Given below is one T cell receptor (beta chain) in context. Its cognate antigen is unknown. These data belong to a study of shared clonotypes between healthy human individuals. For the study at large: Every donor yielded three CD4 naive, three CD4 memory, two CD8 naive and one CD8 memory plate.

Overall study results and limits: Investigators expected sequencing depth to affect clonotype sharing among donors. Among the subsets, naive ones generally showed larger estimated richness than memory ones.

Using roughly 180 ng DNA, about 30,000 T cell genomes, the sorted-subset replicate PCRs were run. The method was immunoSEQ multiplex PCR; TCRdb's version includes in-frame clones alone and lacks a portion of them. In the table there are about a million clones, approximately 80% of which are singletons. This sequence was found in a man aged 18 to 29 in good health. The sequencing sample was made of memory CD4+ T cells sorted from blood. The subset: CD45RA-negative fraction.

The CDR3 spells CASSMGTGANSPLHF. DNA for the CDR3: TGTGCCAGCAGCATGGGGACAGGGGCTAATTCACCCCTCCACTTT. The chain joins TRBV5-4 to TRBJ1-6; 10 nucleotides align to TRBD1. From germline, CDR1 is SGHNT and CDR2 YYREEE (reference sequence). The CDR3 runs 15 residues. The junction had 4 bases not matched to a gene; V was cut back by 4 bases and J by 6 bases.